Presented here are 25 T cell receptor beta chains from one specimen sequenced in a study of blood T cells in healthy people across ages. A sample-barcoded 5' primer and a J-beta primer mix were used in a second PCR of about 7 to 12 cycles. MiXCR was run by TCRdb on the 5' RACE reads, yielding one entry per CDR3 protein. The sample lists 1.5 million to 2 million distinct CDR3 sequences; about 50% were seen once. Sequencing used blood. These receptors all stem from a woman between 35 and 50 years old in good health.

The gene calls are TRBV7-2 and TRBJ2-3; TRBD2 is a possible D gene (7 bases). V was shortened by 5 bases and J by 4 bases, with 13 bases between the two germline ends. This CDR3 is 14 amino acids long. Germline V gives CDR1 SGHTA, CDR2 FQGNSA. The CDR3 nucleotides read TGTGCCAGCAGCGGGGGGGGGCCTGCAGATACGCAGTATTTT. This gives the protein CASSGGGPADTQYF. Full variable domain (remainder filled in from reference TRBV7-2 and TRBJ2-3): GAGVSQSPSNKVTEKGKDVELRCDPISGHTALYWYRQSLGQGLEFLIYFQGNSAPDKSGLPSDRFSAERTGGSVSTLTIQRTQQEDSAVYLCASSGGGPADTQYFGPGTRLTVL.

The chain uses TRBV20-1 and TRBJ2-1; 7 positions match TRBD1. The CDR3 is 14 residues long. Germline V gives CDR1 DFQATT, CDR2 SNEGSKA (reference sequence). After removal of 7 bases from V and 7 bases from J, the junction contained 13 bases not matched to a gene. CDR3 nucleotides: TGCAGTGGACCAACAGGGGTTTTAAGGAATGAGCAGTTCTTC. Amino acid sequence: CSGPTGVLRNEQFF.

This clonotype was detected ten times or more. V gene TRBV7-2 combines with J gene TRBJ1-2; D remains unclear. The CDR3 extends over 13 amino acids. Trimming shortened V by 1 base and J by 4 bases, and 7 bases separated the two germline ends. Germline CDR1 SGHTA, CDR2 FQGNSA. DNA for the CDR3: TGTGCCAGCAGCTTAGTGGCAGGCTATGGCTACACCTTC. This translates into CASSLVAGYGYTF.

In this sample, this clonotype turned up once. The V call is TRBV28, the J call TRBJ2-5; 12 nucleotides line up with TRBD2. The V segment lost 5 bases and the J segment 1 base; nucleotides outside the gene matches: 11. Germline CDR1 is MDHEN and CDR2 is SYDVKM. The CDR3 is 18 residues long. CDR3 DNA sequence: TGTGCCAGCAGTGTAAGGACTAGCGGGGAGGCCCTCCAAGAGACCCAGTACTTC. Amino acid sequence: CASSVRTSGEALQETQYF.

This clonotype was seen a handful of times. The rearrangement joins TRBV11-2 to TRBJ2-7; 8 bases align to TRBD2. The end of the DNA aligns better with TRBJ2-5, so the J call may be wrong. This CDR3 comprises 15 residues. CDR1 and CDR2 (germline): SGHAT, FQNNGV. The CDR3 loop is CASSYLAGGGETQYF. In DNA, the CDR3 is TGTGCCAGCAGTTACCTAGCGGGCGGCGGGGAGACCCAGTACTTC.

The chain uses TRBV29-1 and TRBJ2-6; D is possibly TRBD1 (6 bases). Germline V gene sequence: CDR1 SQVTM, CDR2 ANQGSEA. The CDR3 runs 14 residues. The V end was cut by 8 bases, the J end by 0 bases, with 11 bases between. This chain's CDR3 is CSTRTDSGANVLTF. CDR3 DNA sequence: TGCAGCACCAGGACAGACTCTGGGGCCAACGTCCTGACTTTC.

The chain is built from TRBV14 and TRBJ2-7; D may be TRBD2 (6 bases). The V end lost 2 bases, the J end lost 2 bases, and 10 bases lay between the germline ends. The CDR3 sequence is 14 residues long. Germline loops: CDR1 SGHDN, CDR2 FVKESK. The CDR3 bases are TGTGCCAGCAGCCAAAGGCGGGGCCCCTACGAGCAGTACTTC. Its protein product is CASSQRRGPYEQYF.

The chain uses TRBV2 and TRBJ2-5; no firm D call. Germline V lookup: CDR1 SNHLY, CDR2 FYNNEI. The CDR3 consists of 14 residues. V was shortened by 3 bases and J by 5 bases, with 13 bases between the two germline ends. The CDR3 DNA is TGTGCCAGCAGTGAGGACCTATCGAGCGAGACCCAGTACTTC. This sequence encodes CASSEDLSSETQYF.

This chain uses TRBV7-6 with TRBJ2-6; D unresolved. Germline CDR1 and CDR2: SGHVS and FNYEAQ. The CDR3 runs to 16 residues. The germline V and J ends were trimmed by 6 bases and 0 bases, with 12 bases remaining between them. The CDR3 bases are TGTGCCAGCAGACCCTCCGGGCGCTCTGGGGCCAACGTCCTGACTTTC. Amino acids: CASRPSGRSGANVLTF.

This clonotype showed up just a few times. V usage is TRBV7-2 and J usage is TRBJ2-5; D gene unclear. The CDR3 runs 15 residues. V lost 5 bases and J lost 4, with 17 bases in between. CDR1 is SGHTA and CDR2 is FQGNSA in the germline V gene. CDR3 protein: CASSVSPLGLETQYF. For the CDR3, the DNA is TGTGCCAGCAGCGTGAGCCCCCTGGGTTTAGAGACCCAGTACTTC.

This clonotype was observed a handful of times. The V call is TRBV5-1, the J call TRBJ2-1; TRBD1 is a possible D gene (6 bases). V was shortened by 0 bases and J by 6 bases, with 13 bases between the two germline ends. This CDR3 is built from 15 residues. CDR1 SGHRS and CDR2 YFSETQ come from the germline V gene. CDR3 DNA sequence: TGCGCCAGCAGCTTGGGCCAGGGGCCCTCCAATGAGCAGTTCTTC. Protein product: CASSLGQGPSNEQFF.

Notes on this clonotype: Since the CDR3 does not end with the conserved phenylalanine or tryptophan, this likely comes from a read error. V and J are TRBV7-9 and TRBJ2-1, with 7 bases fitting TRBD1. The CDR3 loop spans 15 amino acids. V lost 5 bases to trimming and J lost 2 bases; unmatched junction nucleotides: 6. Germline-derived CDR1 and CDR2 are SEHNR and FQNEAQ (reference sequence). CDR3 loop: CASSTTGSPYNEQFS. CDR3 sequence (DNA): TGTGCCAGCAGCACGACAGGGTCCCCCTACAATGAGCAGTTCTCC.

The chain couples TRBV6-5 to TRBJ1-6; 8 bases fit TRBD1. This CDR3 has 15 amino acids. Per germline, CDR1 MNHEY and CDR2 SVGAGI. Trimming cost V 4 bases and J 9 bases; bases outside gene matches: 8. In DNA form, the CDR3 reads TGTGCCAGCAGTTGGACAGGGCAGGGGAGTTCACCCCTCCACTTT. Translated, it gives CASSWTGQGSSPLHF.

The chain uses TRBV7-2 and TRBJ2-3; 16 bases align to TRBD2. Per germline, CDR1 SGHTA and CDR2 FQGNSA. Trimming removed 6 bases from V and 1 base from J; junction bases left unmatched: 13. The CDR3 runs 20 residues. The CDR3 loop is CASRPRPGLAGGQGTDTQYF. The DNA of the CDR3 is TGTGCCAGCAGGCCGAGGCCGGGACTAGCGGGGGGGCAGGGCACAGATACGCAGTATTTT.

About this clonotype: At one boundary the junction diverges from the germline segment, which might be a read error. The chain couples TRBV20-1 to TRBJ2-1; TRBD2 aligns across 9 bases. In germline, CDR1 is DFQATT, CDR2 SNEGSKA (reference sequence). The CDR3 is 15 amino acids. The CDR3: CSAREWAGGHNERFF. For the CDR3, the DNA is TGCAGTGCTAGAGAATGGGCGGGGGGGCACAATGAGCGGTTCTTC.

The chain links TRBV20-1 to TRBJ1-2; 8 nucleotides agree with TRBD1. This CDR3 spans 13 amino acids. Per germline, CDR1 DFQATT and CDR2 SNEGSKA (reference sequence). V trimming: 6 bases; J trimming: 5 bases; junction bases outside the gene matches: 8. CDR3 DNA: TGCAGTGCCTCGGACAGGGTGGGATATGGCTACACCTTC. Translated: CSASDRVGYGYTF.

This clonotype was seen only a few times. The chain recombines TRBV15 with TRBJ2-7; 8 nucleotides match TRBD2. The CDR3 is 13 residues long. Germline trimming cut 5 bases from V and 12 bases from J; bases unmatched to any gene: 12. Germline CDR1 and CDR2: LNHNV and YYDKDF (reference sequence). The CDR3 protein is CATSAPPGLVSYF. CDR3 coding DNA: TGTGCCACCAGCGCACCCCCGGGACTAGTATCGTACTTC.

The V call is TRBV28, the J call TRBJ1-2; TRBD1 matches at 8 bases. This CDR3 is 15 amino acids long. V was pared by 5 bases and J by 4 bases, with 9 bases of the junction left unmatched. The germline CDR1 and CDR2 sequences are MDHEN and SYDVKM. CDR3 in DNA: TGTGCCAGCAGTGACAGGACAGGGATCTTCTATGGCTACACCTTC. It codes for CASSDRTGIFYGYTF.

The CDR3 region has the DNA TGTGCCAGCAGCGCCGAACAGGGGTACACAGATACGCAGTATTTT. Its translation: CASSAEQGYTDTQYF. The chain recombines TRBV9 with TRBJ2-3; 7 bases line up with TRBD1. V trimming: 3 bases; J trimming: 2 bases; junction bases outside the gene matches: 6. This CDR3 has 15 residues. In germline, CDR1 is SGDLS, CDR2 YYNGEE.

This clonotype was recorded a few times. The chain joins TRBV12-3 or TRBV12-4 to TRBJ1-5; D gene ambiguous. V lost 9 bases to trimming and J lost 3 bases, with 15 bases between them. The CDR3 loop spans 14 amino acids. This CDR3 is CASSEIRPNQPQHF. DNA of the CDR3: TGTGCCAGTAGCGAAATAAGGCCCAATCAGCCCCAGCATTTT.

The chain joins TRBV24-1 to TRBJ2-1, with 9 bases fitting TRBD2. CDR1 is KGHDR and CDR2 is SFDVKD in the germline V gene. CDR3 length equals 16 residues. Trimming removed 5 bases from V and 9 bases from J; junction bases left unmatched: 13. The CDR3 region has the DNA TGTGCCACCAGTGGGGAATTAGCGGGGGCCCTTTTTGAGCAGTTCTTC. Its translation is CATSGELAGALFEQFF.

This clonotype appeared once. The chain employs TRBV4-1 and TRBJ2-7; 7 nucleotides line up with TRBD1. The CDR3 extends over 15 amino acids. CDR1 MGHRA and CDR2 YSYEKL come from the germline V gene. With V trimmed by 5 bases and J by 10 bases, 17 bases remained unmatched. The CDR3 sequence: CASSAAGTAKNVQYF. The CDR3 DNA is TGCGCCAGCAGCGCAGCCGGGACAGCCAAAAACGTTCAGTACTTC.

This clonotype has only one observation. DNA of the CDR3: TGTGCCAGCAGCTCGACTAGCGGGGGGGTCGGGGCCAACGTCCTGACTTTC. Translating it yields CASSSTSGGVGANVLTF. The rearrangement links TRBV7-9 to TRBJ2-6; 14 nucleotides line up with TRBD2. CDR3 length: 17 amino acids. The J segment lost 4 bases and the V segment lost 4 bases, leaving 3 bases of the junction unmatched. The germline gives CDR1 SEHNR, CDR2 FQNEAQ (reference sequence). The whole variable domain, filled in from reference TRBV7-9 and TRBJ2-6, reads DTGVSQNPRHKITKRGQNVTFRCDPISEHNRLYWYRQTLGQGPEFLTYFQNEAQLEKSRLLSDRFSAERPKGSFSTLEIQRTEQGDSAMYLCASSSTSGGVGANVLTFGAGSRLTVL.

The chain couples TRBV20-1 to TRBJ2-3; the match to TRBD2 covers 9 bases. After removal of 4 bases from V and 4 bases from J, the junction contained 12 bases not matched to a gene. The CDR3 spans 16 residues. CDR1 and CDR2 from the germline V gene are DFQATT and SNEGSKA (reference sequence). The CDR3 sequence is CSAKTTIAGASDTQYF. CDR3 coding DNA: TGCAGTGCTAAAACTACAATAGCGGGGGCCTCAGATACGCAGTATTTT.

The rearrangement joins TRBV14 to TRBJ2-1, with a weak D call TRBD1 (6 bases). Germline assignment: CDR1 SGHDN and CDR2 FVKESK. The CDR3 is 16 residues long. The V gene lost 0 bases and the J gene lost 10 bases, with 19 bases spanning the gap. This CDR3 reads CASSQERRQGIREQFF. The CDR3 DNA is TGTGCCAGCAGCCAAGAAAGAAGGCAGGGGATCAGAGAGCAGTTCTTC.